Listed below are T cell receptor beta chains from one sample, sequenced in a study of metastatic and nonmetastatic thyroid tumors. TCRdb re-called the PCR reads with MiXCR. The sample includes roughly 72,000 clones, roughly 18% seen only once; the top ten take more than 10%. Source material: blood. The receptors shown here come from a female donor with papillary thyroid cancer or a benign thyroid nodule (not recorded which). Some clones in this sample may be carry-over from other donors' samples. The conserved cysteine and the conserved F or W are not part of the CDR3 here. Fields, in order: V gene, clone size, J gene, CDR3 protein. Some rows mark clone size as missing; the rest say once, few, many or name a class of expanded clone.

v_gene: TRBV30
abundance: -
j_gene: TRBJ2-1
CDR3aa: AWSGMSSYNEQF

v_gene: TRBV6-1
abundance: few
j_gene: TRBJ1-3
CDR3aa: ASRRTDPGNTIY

v_gene: TRBV7-2
abundance: many
j_gene: TRBJ2-7
CDR3aa: ASSPTGLAGDQWSYEQY

v_gene: TRBV20-1
abundance: -
j_gene: TRBJ2-7
CDR3aa: SASGEVNGDEQY

v_gene: TRBV10-3
abundance: many
j_gene: TRBJ1-5
CDR3aa: AISEYAGGDQPQH

v_gene: TRBV5-1
abundance: many
j_gene: TRBJ2-5
CDR3aa: ASRPGQPFPETQY

v_gene: TRBV11-2
abundance: many
j_gene: TRBJ2-7
CDR3aa: ASSFVGISYEQY

v_gene: TRBV7-3
abundance: many
j_gene: TRBJ2-3
CDR3aa: ASSRQAAGTDTQY

v_gene: TRBV20-1
abundance: many
j_gene: TRBJ2-7
CDR3aa: SASDRATYEQY

v_gene: TRBV30
abundance: many
j_gene: TRBJ1-1
CDR3aa: AWSRGQNTEAF

v_gene: TRBV19
abundance: many
j_gene: TRBJ2-7
CDR3aa: ASSILGRNHEQY

v_gene: TRBV6-5
abundance: -
j_gene: TRBJ1-6
CDR3aa: ASSYNGENSPLH

v_gene: TRBV27
abundance: many
j_gene: TRBJ2-1
CDR3aa: ASTPRGQGGEQF

v_gene: TRBV5-1
abundance: many
j_gene: TRBJ1-4
CDR3aa: ASSFAGDEKLF

v_gene: TRBV5-1
abundance: many
j_gene: TRBJ2-3
CDR3aa: ASRMEDTQY

v_gene: TRBV18
abundance: many
j_gene: TRBJ2-7
CDR3aa: ASSPFSGSSYEQY

v_gene: TRBV7-9
abundance: many
j_gene: TRBJ2-7
CDR3aa: ASTGQGSYEQY

v_gene: TRBV12-5
abundance: many
j_gene: TRBJ1-1
CDR3aa: ASGLVLGENTEAF

v_gene: TRBV28
abundance: many
j_gene: TRBJ2-7
CDR3aa: ASSLGTGVEEQY

v_gene: TRBV20-1
abundance: many
j_gene: TRBJ1-1
CDR3aa: SARLGPDTEAF

v_gene: TRBV5-1
abundance: -
j_gene: TRBJ2-5
CDR3aa: ASSATSGQETQY

v_gene: TRBV2
abundance: few
j_gene: TRBJ2-3
CDR3aa: ASSETGSGPDTQY

v_gene: TRBV6-1
abundance: few
j_gene: TRBJ2-7
CDR3aa: ASSETGARYYEHY

v_gene: TRBV5-1
abundance: -
j_gene: TRBJ2-2
CDR3aa: ARETSGGDTGELF

v_gene: TRBV30
abundance: many
j_gene: TRBJ1-1
CDR3aa: AWSRSINTEAF

v_gene: TRBV30
abundance: -
j_gene: TRBJ2-7
CDR3aa: AWDQGNYEQY

v_gene: TRBV20-1
abundance: many
j_gene: TRBJ2-3
CDR3aa: SARDEAGRYSGPDTQY

v_gene: TRBV28
abundance: many
j_gene: TRBJ2-3
CDR3aa: ASSLVSTQY

v_gene: TRBV13
abundance: many
j_gene: TRBJ2-1
CDR3aa: ASSFGVGQF